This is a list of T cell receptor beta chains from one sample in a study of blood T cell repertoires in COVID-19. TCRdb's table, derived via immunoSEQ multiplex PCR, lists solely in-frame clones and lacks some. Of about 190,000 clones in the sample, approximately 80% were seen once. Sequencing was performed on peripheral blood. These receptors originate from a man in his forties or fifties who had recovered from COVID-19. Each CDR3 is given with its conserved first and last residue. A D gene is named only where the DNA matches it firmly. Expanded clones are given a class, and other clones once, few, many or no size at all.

TGTGCCAGCAGTGGGACTAGATTAGAGACCCAGTACTTC,CASSGTRLETQYF,.,TRBV6-2/TRBV6-3,TRBJ2-5,TRBD2
TGTGCCAGCAGCTTATTACTAGCGGGAGGGGAGCAGTACTTC,CASSLLLAGGEQYF,.,TRBV7-2,TRBJ2-7,TRBD2
TGTGCCAGCAGCCTGGGACAGACTAGAGATACGCAGTATTTT,CASSLGQTRDTQYF,.,TRBV7-6,TRBJ2-3,.
TGTGCCAGCAGCTTGGGCGGGGGCTCTACTGAAGCTTTCTTT,CASSLGGGSTEAFF,.,TRBV5-4,TRBJ1-1,.
TGTGCCAGCAGCTTAGTCGGGAGGGCGGGGTCAGGCATTCAGTACTTC,CASSLVGRAGSGIQYF,once,TRBV7-2,TRBJ2-4,TRBD2
TGTGCCAGTAGCCGGAACCCCCAGGCAAACACCATATATTTT,CASSRNPQANTIYF,.,TRBV19,TRBJ1-3,.
TGTGCCAGCAGCTTGGGAGGGAGGGCCTCCTCCGAGCAGTACTTC,CASSLGGRASSEQYF,.,TRBV5-5,TRBJ2-7,TRBD2
TGTGCCAGCAGTGATCCCGACAGGGGCCCGGATTCACCCCTCCACTTT,CASSDPDRGPDSPLHF,few,TRBV25-1,TRBJ1-6,TRBD1
TGTGCCAGTATCCCAGGGCGCGGGGTTAACACTGAAGCTTTCTTT,CASIPGRGVNTEAFF,.,TRBV19,TRBJ1-1,.
TGTGCCAGTAGTATAGCCCGGGCCAGGGACTTCCACTTT,CASSIARARDFHF,few,TRBV19,TRBJ1-6,.
TGTGCCAGCAGTGGGACAGGGGGACAGCCCCAGCATTTT,CASSGTGGQPQHF,.,TRBV6-2/TRBV6-3,TRBJ1-5,TRBD1
TGTGCCTGGAGTCCCGGGTTAGGCAATGAGCAGTTCTTC,CAWSPGLGNEQFF,.,TRBV30,TRBJ2-1,.
TGTGCCAGCAGGTTGGACAGGGTTGGCTATGGCTACACCTTC,CASRLDRVGYGYTF,few,TRBV6-5,TRBJ1-2,TRBD1
TGTGCCAGCAGCCCCCAGGCTGTTAGTGGCAATGAGCAGTTCTTC,CASSPQAVSGNEQFF,.,TRBV9,TRBJ2-1,.
TGTGCCAGCAGCCAAGATTTGTGGGGCGGCACCGGGGAGCTGTTTTTT,CASSQDLWGGTGELFF,.,TRBV14,TRBJ2-2,.
TGTGCCAGCAGCGTGGGACAGGGGGCCGTCTATGGCTACACCTTC,CASSVGQGAVYGYTF,few,TRBV5-6,TRBJ1-2,TRBD1